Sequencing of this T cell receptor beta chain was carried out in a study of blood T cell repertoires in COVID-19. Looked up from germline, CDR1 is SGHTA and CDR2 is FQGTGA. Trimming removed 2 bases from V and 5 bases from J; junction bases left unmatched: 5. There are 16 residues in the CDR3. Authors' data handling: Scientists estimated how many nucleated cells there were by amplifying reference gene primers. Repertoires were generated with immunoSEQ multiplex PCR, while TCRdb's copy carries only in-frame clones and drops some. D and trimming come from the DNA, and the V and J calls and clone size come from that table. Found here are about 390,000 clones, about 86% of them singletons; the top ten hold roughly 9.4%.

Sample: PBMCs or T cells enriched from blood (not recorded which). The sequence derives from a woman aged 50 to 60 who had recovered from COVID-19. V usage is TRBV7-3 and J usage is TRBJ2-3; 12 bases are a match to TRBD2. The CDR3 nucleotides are TGTGCCAGCAGCTTAGGAACTAGCGGGGGGCAAGATACGCAGTATTTT. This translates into CASSLGTSGGQDTQYF.